This T cell receptor (beta chain) was recorded in a study of CD4 and CD8 cells across lung adenocarcinoma regions. TCRdb independently ran MiXCR on the PCR reads; one entry per CDR3 protein. The table has a few thousand distinct CDR3 sequences, around 60% seen once. Samples came from patients with localized non-small cell lung adenocarcinoma. The CDR3 has 16 residues. With V trimmed by 7 bases and J by 11 bases, 20 bases remained unmatched. Germline V gives CDR1 MNHNS, CDR2 SASEGT. The sample taken for sequencing was CD4+ T cells from the margin of a lung tumor. The rearrangement uses TRBV6-1 and TRBJ2-3, with 8 bases identical to TRBD2. The receptor comes from a female donor with lung adenocarcinoma. The CD4 and CD8 labels of this study may be unreliable. The CDR3 sequence: CASNSLGRGAKNMQYF. The CDR3 DNA reads TGTGCCAGCAACTCCTTGGGGCGGGGGGCCAAAAACATGCAGTATTTT.